This entry concerns a single TCR beta chain. Its target is not known. This sample is part of a study of cytomegalovirus exposure and HLA in healthy donors. Whole-study results and caveats: Across HLA loci, a later analysis found differing TCR association rates, with DRB1 most and HLA-C fewest. Later analysis identified several of the most significant clusters that appeared linked to common viral pathogens.

The study ran its PCR with 60 Vbeta and 13 Jbeta primers. TCRdb's table, derived via immunoSEQ multiplex PCR, lists solely in-frame clones and lacks some. The table lists 140,000 or so clones, about 80% of them singletons. The V and J ends lost 4 bases and 2 bases respectively, with 9 bases between them. This CDR3 comprises 14 residues. CDR1 and CDR2 from the germline V gene are LGHNA and YSLEER. Sequencing input: PBMCs. This chain joins TRBV4-3 and TRBJ1-5; D remains unclear. This clonotype was sampled from a man aged 40-49 years in good health and CMV-seronegative. DNA of the CDR3: TGCGCCAGCAGCCGAGAGCCGGGCAATCAGCCCCAGCATTTT. It specifies CASSREPGNQPQHF.